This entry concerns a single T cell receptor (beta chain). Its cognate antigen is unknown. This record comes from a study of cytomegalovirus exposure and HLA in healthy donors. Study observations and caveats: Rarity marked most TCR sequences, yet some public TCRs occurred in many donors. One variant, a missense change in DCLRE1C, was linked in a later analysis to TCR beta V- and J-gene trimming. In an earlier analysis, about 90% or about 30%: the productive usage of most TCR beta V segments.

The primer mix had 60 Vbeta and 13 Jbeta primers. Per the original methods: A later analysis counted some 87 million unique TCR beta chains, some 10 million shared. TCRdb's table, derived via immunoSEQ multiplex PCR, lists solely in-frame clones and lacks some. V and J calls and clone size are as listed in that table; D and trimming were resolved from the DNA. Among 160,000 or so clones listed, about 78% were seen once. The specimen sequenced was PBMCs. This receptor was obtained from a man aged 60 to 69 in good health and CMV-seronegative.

CDR3 bases: TGTGCCATCAGACAGACTAGCGGGAGAGGGTACGAGCAGTACTTC. Translating it yields CAIRQTSGRGYEQYF. The J gene is TRBJ2-7, the V gene TRBV10-3; 12 bases match TRBD2. Per the germline V gene, CDR1 is ENHRY and CDR2 is SYGVKD. Losses at the gene ends were 6 bases for V and 4 bases for J; bases not matched to a gene: 7. This CDR3 spans 15 amino acids.